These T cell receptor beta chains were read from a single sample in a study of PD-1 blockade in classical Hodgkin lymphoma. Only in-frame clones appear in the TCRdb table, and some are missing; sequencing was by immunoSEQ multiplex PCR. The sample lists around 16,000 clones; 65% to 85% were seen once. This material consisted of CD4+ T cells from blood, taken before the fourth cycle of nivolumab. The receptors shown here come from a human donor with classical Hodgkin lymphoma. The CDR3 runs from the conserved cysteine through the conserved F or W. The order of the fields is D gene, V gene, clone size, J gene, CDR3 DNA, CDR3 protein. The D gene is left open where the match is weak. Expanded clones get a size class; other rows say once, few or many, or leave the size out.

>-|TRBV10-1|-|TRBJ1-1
TGCGCCAGCAGTGAGTCGGGGGGGAGCCGGTTAGGAGCTTTCTTT
CASSESGGSRLGAFF
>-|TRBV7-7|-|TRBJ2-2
TGTGCTAGCAGCTTGTATGGATCAAGAAAGAACACCGGGGAGCTGTTTTTT
CASSLYGSRKNTGELFF
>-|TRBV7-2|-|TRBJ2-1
TGTGCCAGCAGCTTGGCCATCACCCCTTACAATGAGCAGTTCTTC
CASSLAITPYNEQFF
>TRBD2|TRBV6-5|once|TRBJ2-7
TGTGCCAGCAGCACCGGGACTAGCGTGGAGCAGTACTTC
CASSTGTSVEQYF
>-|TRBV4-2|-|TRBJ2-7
TGTGCCAGCAGCCAAGAGGGGTCCTACGAGCAGTACTTC
CASSQEGSYEQYF
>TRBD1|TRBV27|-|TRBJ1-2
TGTGCCAGCAGTCCCGATCCCCAATGGATAGGACAGGGGAGGTTGAGTCGCTACACCTTC
CASSPDPQWIGQGRLSRYTF
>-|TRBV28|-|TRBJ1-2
TGTGCCAGCAGTTTGCCCCTTCAGGGGTTTACCTATGGCTACACCTTC
CASSLPLQGFTYGYTF
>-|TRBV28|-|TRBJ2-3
TGTGCCAGCAGCAGGGGGGGCTCAGATACGCAGTATTTT
CASSRGGSDTQYF
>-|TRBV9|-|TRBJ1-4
TGTGCCAGCAGCCCCCAGACAGAGCGGGGTGAAAAACTGTTTTTT
CASSPQTERGEKLFF
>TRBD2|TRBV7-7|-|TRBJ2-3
TGTGCTAGCAGCCCTAGCGGGAGTGGAGATACGCAGTATTTT
CASSPSGSGDTQYF
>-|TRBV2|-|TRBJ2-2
TGTGCCAGCAGTGTCAGACTAGTCTCCGGGGAGCTGTTTTTT
CASSVRLVSGELFF
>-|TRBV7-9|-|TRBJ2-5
TGTGCCAGCAGCTTAGGGATTAAGGGGAGAGAGACCCAGTACTTC
CASSLGIKGRETQYF
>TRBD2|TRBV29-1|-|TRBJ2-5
TGCAGCGTTTCGATAGCGGGAGGGCGAGAGACCCAGTACTTC
CSVSIAGGRETQYF
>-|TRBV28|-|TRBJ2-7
TGTGCCAGCAGTACCTCCTACGAGCAGTACTTC
CASSTSYEQYF
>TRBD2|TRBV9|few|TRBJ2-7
TGTGCCAGCAGCGTAGAGGGACTAGCGGGAGCGGACGAGCAGTACTTC
CASSVEGLAGADEQYF
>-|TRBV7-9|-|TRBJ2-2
TGTGCCAGCAGCTTAAGGCAGGGGAACGGGGAGCTGTTTTTT
CASSLRQGNGELFF
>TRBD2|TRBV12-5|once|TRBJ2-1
TGTGCTAGTGGTTTCTACAGGACTAGCGGGAGTATGGGGTCCTACAATGAGCAGTTCTTC
CASGFYRTSGSMGSYNEQFF
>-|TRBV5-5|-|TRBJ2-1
TGTGCCAGCAGCTTAAGTAGCGGTAGCTCCTACAATGAGCAGTTCTTC
CASSLSSGSSYNEQFF
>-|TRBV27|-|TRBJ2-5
TGTGCCAGCAGGCTAACCTCACTCCAAGAGACCCAGTACTTC
CASRLTSLQETQYF
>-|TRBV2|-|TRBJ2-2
TGTGCCAGCAGGCGGGACCTCGGGGAGCTGTTTTTT
CASRRDLGELFF
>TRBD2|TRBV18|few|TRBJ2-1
TGTGCCAGCTCACAACGGACTAGCGGGGCCAATGAGCAGTTCTTC
CASSQRTSGANEQFF
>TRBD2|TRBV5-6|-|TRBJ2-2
TGTGCCAGCAGCTTGGGACTAGCGGGGAGGAGGCTGTTTTTT
CASSLGLAGRRLFF